This T cell receptor beta chain was recorded in a study of T cells after yellow fever vaccination. Study-level information: Those fractions that held only low numbers of cells were prepared using the SMART-Seq v4 Ultra Low Input RNA kit. Overall study findings and caveats: There was a small share of clonotypes that showed up in both the CD4 and CD8 compartments. Detected again after the booster were most primary-vaccination clones, at 95% to 98% CD4 and approximately 87% CD8.

In regard to this clonotype: Antigen unknown.

Generation of TCR cDNA used 5'RACE template switching (which added a universal primer site and UMIs). TCRdb fed the 5' RACE reads into MiXCR, producing one record per CDR3 protein. In the table there are more than 450,000 distinct CDR3 sequences, 21% of which are singletons. In germline, CDR1 is LGHNA, CDR2 YSLEER. V lost 2 bases, J lost 3 bases, and 6 bases stayed unmatched. The CDR3 runs 15 residues. The sequence was collected from a man aged 18 to 30 who received the YFV17D yellow fever vaccine. The specimen comprised PBMCs, sampled around 3 weeks after the first yellow fever vaccination. The rearrangement uses TRBV4-3 and TRBJ1-1; 7 positions agree with TRBD1. The CDR3 DNA follows: TGCGCCAGCAGCCAACGCTCCACAGGGGACACTGAAGCTTTCTTT. It translates to CASSQRSTGDTEAFF.